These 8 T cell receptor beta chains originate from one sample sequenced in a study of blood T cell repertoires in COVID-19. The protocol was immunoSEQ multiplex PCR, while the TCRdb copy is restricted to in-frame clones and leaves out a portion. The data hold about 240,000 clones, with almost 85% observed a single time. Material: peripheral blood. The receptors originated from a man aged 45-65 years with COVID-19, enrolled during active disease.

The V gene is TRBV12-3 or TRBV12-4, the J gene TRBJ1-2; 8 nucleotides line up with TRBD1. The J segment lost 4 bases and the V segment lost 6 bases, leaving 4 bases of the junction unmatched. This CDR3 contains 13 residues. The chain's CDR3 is CASSFGTGYGYTF. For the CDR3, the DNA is TGTGCCAGCAGCTTCGGGACAGGCTATGGCTACACCTTC.

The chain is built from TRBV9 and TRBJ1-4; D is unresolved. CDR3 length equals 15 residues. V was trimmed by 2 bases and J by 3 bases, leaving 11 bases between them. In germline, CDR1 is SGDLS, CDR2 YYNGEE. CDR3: CASSVGVGANEKLFF. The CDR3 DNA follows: TGTGCCAGCAGCGTGGGCGTCGGGGCTAATGAAAAACTGTTTTTT.

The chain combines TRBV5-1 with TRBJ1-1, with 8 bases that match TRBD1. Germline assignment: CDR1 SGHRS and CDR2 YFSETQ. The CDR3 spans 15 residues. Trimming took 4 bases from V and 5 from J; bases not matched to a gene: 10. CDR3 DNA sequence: TGCGCCAGCAGCGGCGGGGACAGGAGGAAAACTGAAGCTTTCTTT. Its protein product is CASSGGDRRKTEAFF.

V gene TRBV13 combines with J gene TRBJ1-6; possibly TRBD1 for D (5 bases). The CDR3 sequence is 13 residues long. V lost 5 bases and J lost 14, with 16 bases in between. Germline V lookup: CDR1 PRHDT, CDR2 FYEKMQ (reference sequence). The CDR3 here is CASSQMDSGALHF. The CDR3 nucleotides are TGTGCCAGCAGCCAAATGGATTCGGGGGCCCTCCACTTT.

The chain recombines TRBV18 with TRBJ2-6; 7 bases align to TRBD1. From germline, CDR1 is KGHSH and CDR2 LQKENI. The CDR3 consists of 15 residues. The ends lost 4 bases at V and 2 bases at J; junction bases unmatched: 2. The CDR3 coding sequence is TGTGCCAGCTCACTACAGGGGCCTGGGGCCAACGTCCTGACTTTC. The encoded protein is CASSLQGPGANVLTF.

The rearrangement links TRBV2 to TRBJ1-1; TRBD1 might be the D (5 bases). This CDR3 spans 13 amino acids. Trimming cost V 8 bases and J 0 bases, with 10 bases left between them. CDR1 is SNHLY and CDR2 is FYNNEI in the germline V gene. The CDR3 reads CASCRGMNTEAFF. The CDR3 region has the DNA TGTGCCAGCTGTAGGGGAATGAACACTGAAGCTTTCTTT.

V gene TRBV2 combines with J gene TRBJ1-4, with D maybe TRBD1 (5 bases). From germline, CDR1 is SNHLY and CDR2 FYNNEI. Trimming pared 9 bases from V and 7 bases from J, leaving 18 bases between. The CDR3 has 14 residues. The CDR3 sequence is CARGFGAAGEKLFF. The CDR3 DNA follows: TGTGCCAGAGGGTTTGGGGCAGCTGGTGAAAAACTGTTTTTT.

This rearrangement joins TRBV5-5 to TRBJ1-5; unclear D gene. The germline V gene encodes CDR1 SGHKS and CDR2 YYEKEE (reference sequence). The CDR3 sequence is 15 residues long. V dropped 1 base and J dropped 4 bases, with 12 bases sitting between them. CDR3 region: CASSLSWQVNQPQHF. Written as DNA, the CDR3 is TGTGCCAGCAGCTTGAGCTGGCAGGTTAATCAGCCCCAGCATTTT.